Following are 9 T cell receptor beta chains from one sample sequenced in a study of T cell changes during pregnancy in multiple sclerosis. This table comes from immunoSEQ multiplex PCR, and its TCRdb copy is limited to in-frame clones, with some not included. This table holds tens of thousands of clones, roughly 91% found once. Sequencing was performed on CD4+ T cells from peripheral blood mononuclear cells, taken in the first trimester of pregnancy. These TCRs come from a female donor in good health, enrolled as a control in a pregnancy study.

CDR3 DNA sequence: TGTGCCATCAGTGAGTCCACGGTGGGCTACACCTTC. Its translation is CAISESTVGYTF. The gene calls are TRBV10-3 and TRBJ1-2; the D is unclear. Between the trimmed V and J ends, which lost 0 bases and 8 bases, there was a span of 7 bases. Per germline, CDR1 ENHRY and CDR2 SYGVKD. This CDR3 contains 12 residues.

V is TRBV5-1 and J is TRBJ2-3; the match to TRBD2 covers 9 bases. V was pared by 6 bases and J by 4 bases, with 9 bases of the junction left unmatched. The CDR3 consists of 15 residues. Germline CDR1 and CDR2: SGHRS and YFSETQ. In nucleotides, the CDR3 is TGCGCCAGCACGTCTAGCGGGGTGGGGGCAGATACGCAGTATTTT. Protein: CASTSSGVGADTQYF.

This chain's CDR3 is CASSPVGQASTDTQYF. The CDR3, as DNA: TGTGCCAGCAGCCCCGTGGGGCAGGCGAGCACAGATACGCAGTATTTT. V gene TRBV5-4 combines with J gene TRBJ2-3; possibly TRBD1 for D (5 bases). The germline gives CDR1 SGHNT, CDR2 YYREEE (reference sequence). This CDR3 has 16 residues. V gave up 4 bases and J gave up 0 bases, with 15 bases separating them.

The chain uses TRBV7-9 and TRBJ2-2; D might be TRBD1 (5 bases). The CDR3 length is 14 residues. Germline-derived CDR1 and CDR2 are SEHNR and FQNEAQ (reference sequence). The germline V and J ends were trimmed by 5 bases and 4 bases, with 11 bases remaining between them. The CDR3 DNA reads as TGTGCCAGCAGCCCCGGACACTCCACCGGGGAGCTGTTTTTT. Protein: CASSPGHSTGELFF.

V gene TRBV28 combines with J gene TRBJ2-3; D gene ambiguous. The CDR3 contains 15 residues. Trimming stripped 1 base from V and 7 bases from J, with 15 bases between. Germline V gene lookup returns CDR1 MDHEN and CDR2 SYDVKM. CDR3 amino acids: CASSLLLATPHTQYF. CDR3 nucleotides: TGTGCCAGCAGTTTATTATTGGCCACCCCTCATACGCAGTATTTT.

The chain is built from TRBV6-5 and TRBJ2-2; TRBD2 matches at 10 bases. V was pared by 8 bases and J by 0 bases, with 3 bases of the junction left unmatched. This CDR3 comprises 15 residues. Germline CDR1 MNHEY, CDR2 SVGAGI. In DNA, the CDR3 is TGTGCCAGCTTAGCGGGGGGCCCGAACACCGGGGAGCTGTTTTTT. Translation: CASLAGGPNTGELFF.

The chain couples TRBV6-6 to TRBJ1-4; 8 nucleotides agree with TRBD1. CDR1 and CDR2 (germline): MNHNY, SVGAGI (reference sequence). Trimming took 6 bases from V and 8 from J; bases not matched to a gene: 5. The CDR3 extends over 13 amino acids. The CDR3 nucleotides read TGTGCCAGCAGAGATCACAGGGGGGAAAAACTGTTTTTT. Translating gives CASRDHRGEKLFF.

The chain has TRBV6-1 and TRBJ2-6, with TRBD2 identical over 8 bases. The trim removed 6 bases at V and 4 bases at J, leaving 5 bases unmatched. In germline, CDR1 is MNHNS, CDR2 SASEGT. The CDR3 is 15 residues long. CDR3 sequence reads: CASSPGGAGANVLTF. CDR3 bases: TGTGCCAGCAGCCCCGGGGGGGCCGGGGCCAACGTCCTGACTTTC.

The gene calls are TRBV15 and TRBJ1-4, with TRBD1 matching 7 bases. V lost 4 bases, J lost 0 bases, and 8 bases stayed unmatched. Germline-derived CDR1 and CDR2 are LNHNV and YYDKDF (reference sequence). This CDR3 has 17 residues. This chain's CDR3 is CATSKHRGLATNEKLFF. The CDR3 region has the DNA TGTGCCACCAGCAAACACAGGGGCCTTGCAACTAATGAAAAACTGTTTTTT.